These 8 T cell receptor beta chains originate from one sample sequenced in a study of OX40 agonist ivuxolimab in advanced cancers. Clones were read by immunoSEQ multiplex PCR, and TCRdb kept only the in-frame ones, dropping some. The profile shows about 48,000 clones, more than 80% of them singletons. Sequencing was performed on CD4+ or CD8+ T cells sorted from blood, taken in a trial of the OX40 agonist ivuxolimab. These receptors were collected from an adult with an advanced solid tumor such as melanoma, head and neck, liver or kidney cancer.

This chain uses TRBV10-3 with TRBJ2-5; D uncertain. Germline V lookup: CDR1 ENHRY, CDR2 SYGVKD. This CDR3 is 13 amino acids long. Trimming left V 10 bases short and J 2 bases short, with 14 bases between. The CDR3 is CATTDDRQETQYF. The CDR3 DNA reads TGTGCCACTACGGACGACCGACAAGAGACCCAGTACTTC.

This chain joins TRBV4-1 and TRBJ2-6, with D uncertain. CDR1 MGHRA and CDR2 YSYEKL come from the germline V gene. V was trimmed by 6 bases and J by 4 bases, leaving 10 bases between them. The CDR3 loop spans 14 amino acids. As DNA, the CDR3 is TGCGCCAGCAGAGCTACTTGGGGGGCCAACGTCCTGACTTTC. Protein sequence: CASRATWGANVLTF.

The chain carries TRBV28 and TRBJ2-2, with D unclear. Germline CDR1 and CDR2: MDHEN and SYDVKM. The CDR3 consists of 14 residues. V dropped 7 bases and J dropped 3 bases, with 12 bases sitting between them. The CDR3 DNA follows: TGTGCCAGCATTGGAGCAATGCACACCGGGGAGCTGTTTTTT. Its translation is CASIGAMHTGELFF.

The CDR3 here is CAWSRTAGATITDTQYF. The CDR3 bases are TGTGCCTGGAGTCGAACAGCGGGGGCCACGATTACAGATACGCAGTATTTT. The rearrangement joins TRBV30 to TRBJ2-3, with 8 bases fitting TRBD2. The length of the CDR3 is 17 residues. The V gene end was trimmed by 2 bases and the J gene end by 3 bases; junction bases not matched to a gene: 13. The germline V gene encodes CDR1 GTSNPN and CDR2 SVGIG (reference sequence).

V gene TRBV19 combines with J gene TRBJ1-5; D gene unclear. This CDR3 is built from 16 residues. With 1 base removed from V and 2 bases from J, the gap between germline ends came to 12 bases. Germline CDR1 LNHDA, CDR2 SQIVND (reference sequence). CDR3 residues: CASSIGRILGNQPQHF. The DNA for the CDR3 is TGTGCCAGTAGTATAGGTCGCATCCTTGGCAATCAGCCCCAGCATTTT.

The chain carries TRBV21-1 and TRBJ1-4; the D segment call TRBD1 is taken from the table without a DNA check. TRBV21-1 is assigned pseudogene status. The CDR3 runs 16 residues. As DNA, the CDR3 is TGTGCCAGCAGCAGAACCCCCGGGACAGGAGTCGGGAAACTGTTTTTT. Encoded protein: CASSRTPGTGVGKLFF.

The V call is TRBV11-2, the J call TRBJ1-3; 7 positions match TRBD2. TRBJ2-2 explains the end of the DNA better; the J call may be wrong. Germline CDR1 SGHAT, CDR2 FQNNGV. The CDR3 length is 16 residues. This CDR3 reads CASSLGLDINTGELFF. The CDR3 DNA follows: TGTGCCAGCAGCCTAGGACTAGATATTAACACCGGGGAGCTGTTTTTT.

The gene calls are TRBV6-1 and TRBJ2-7; possibly TRBD2 for D (6 bases). Trimming took off 5 bases at V and 3 bases at J, with 14 bases between the two ends. Germline V CDR1 and CDR2: MNHNS, SASEGT. This CDR3 region has 14 residues. CDR3 sequence (DNA): TGTGCCAGCAGTTTGTCGTTGGAGGGCTACGAGCAGTACTTC. It translates to CASSLSLEGYEQYF.